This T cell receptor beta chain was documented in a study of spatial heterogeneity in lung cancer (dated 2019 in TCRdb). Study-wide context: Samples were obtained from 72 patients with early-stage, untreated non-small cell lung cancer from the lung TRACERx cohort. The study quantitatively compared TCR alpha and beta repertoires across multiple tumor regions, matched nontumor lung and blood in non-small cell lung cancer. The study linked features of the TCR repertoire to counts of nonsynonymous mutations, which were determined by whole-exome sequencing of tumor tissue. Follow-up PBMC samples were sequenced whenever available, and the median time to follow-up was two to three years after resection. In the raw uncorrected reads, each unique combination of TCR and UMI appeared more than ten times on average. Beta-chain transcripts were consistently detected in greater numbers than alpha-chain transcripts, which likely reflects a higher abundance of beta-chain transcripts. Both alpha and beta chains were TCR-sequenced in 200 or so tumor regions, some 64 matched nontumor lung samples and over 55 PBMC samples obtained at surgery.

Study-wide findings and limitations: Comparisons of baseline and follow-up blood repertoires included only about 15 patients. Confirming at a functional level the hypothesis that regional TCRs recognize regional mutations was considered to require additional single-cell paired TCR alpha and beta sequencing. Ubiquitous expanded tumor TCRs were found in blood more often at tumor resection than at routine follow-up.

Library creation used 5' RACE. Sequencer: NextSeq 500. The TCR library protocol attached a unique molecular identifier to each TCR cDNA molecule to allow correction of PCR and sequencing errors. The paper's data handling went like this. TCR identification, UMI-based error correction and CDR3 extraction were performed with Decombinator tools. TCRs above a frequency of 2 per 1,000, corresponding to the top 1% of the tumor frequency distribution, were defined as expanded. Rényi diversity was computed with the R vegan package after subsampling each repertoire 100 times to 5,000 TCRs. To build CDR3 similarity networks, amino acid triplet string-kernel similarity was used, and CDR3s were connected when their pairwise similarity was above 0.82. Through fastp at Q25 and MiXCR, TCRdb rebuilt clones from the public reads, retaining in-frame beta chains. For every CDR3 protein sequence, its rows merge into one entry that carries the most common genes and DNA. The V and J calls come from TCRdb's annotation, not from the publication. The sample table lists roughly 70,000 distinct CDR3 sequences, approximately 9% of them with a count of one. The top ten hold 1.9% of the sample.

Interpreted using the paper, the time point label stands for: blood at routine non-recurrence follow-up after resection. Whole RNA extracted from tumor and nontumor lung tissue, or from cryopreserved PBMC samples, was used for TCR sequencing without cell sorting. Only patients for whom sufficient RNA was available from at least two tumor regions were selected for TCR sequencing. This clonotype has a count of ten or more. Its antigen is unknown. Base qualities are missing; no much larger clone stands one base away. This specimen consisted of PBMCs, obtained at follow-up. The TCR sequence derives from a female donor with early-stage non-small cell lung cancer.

This receptor carries the CDR3 CAWSRDGEDYGYTF. The nucleotide sequence reads as follows: TGTGCCTGGAGCAGGGACGGGGAGGACTATGGCTACACCTTC. The sequence is built from TRBV30 and TRBJ1-2; D gene: possibly TRBD1, on 5 matching bases. CDR3 length: 14 amino acids, cysteine to phenylalanine. Kept here is only the CDR3 DNA, which spans 42 bases and is read in frame from base 1. The V and J ends are trimmed by 3 bases and 3 bases, leaving 14 bases between them. CDR1 and CDR2, looked up from the germline V gene (reference sequence), are GTSNPN and SVGIG. The entire variable domain, with the stretches around the CDR3 drawn from the reference TRBV30 and TRBJ1-2 proteins, is SQTIHQWPATLVQPVGSPLSLECTVEGTSNPNLYWYRQAAGRGLQLLFYSVGIGQISSEVPQNLSASRPQDRQFILSSKKLLLSDSGFYLCAWSRDGEDYGYTFGSGTRLTVV.